Listed below are T cell receptor beta chains from one sample, sequenced in a study of early stage breast cancer tumors. Measured with immunoSEQ multiplex PCR; TCRdb has only the in-frame clones, and not every one. Of around 78,000 clones in the sample, roughly 84% were seen once. The material sequenced was blood. The receptors were sampled from a person aged 55 to 69 with breast cancer. Each CDR3 is given with its conserved first and last residue. The order of the fields is V gene, clone size, J gene, D gene, CDR3 protein, CDR3 DNA. D genes are given only for firm matches. For some rows the clone size is stated as once, few or many, or as a class when expanded; others skip it.

TRBV30,NA,TRBJ1-2,TRBD1,CAWGTGVGYTF,TGTGCCTGGGGGACAGGGGTCGGCTACACCTTC
TRBV2,NA,TRBJ1-4,NA,CASSEVRTEEKLFF,TGTGCCAGCAGTGAAGTTCGGACAGAAGAAAAACTGTTTTTT
TRBV30,NA,TRBJ2-7,NA,CAWSRQTLSYEQYF,TGTGCCTGGAGTAGGCAGACACTCTCCTACGAGCAGTACTTC
TRBV18,NA,TRBJ1-1,NA,CASSLKTVKDTEAFF,TGTGCCAGCTCGCTAAAGACAGTCAAGGACACTGAAGCTTTCTTT
TRBV5-1,few,TRBJ2-7,NA,CASSLELVGEQYF,TGCGCCAGCAGCCTTGAATTGGTAGGCGAGCAGTACTTC
TRBV6-5,NA,TRBJ1-4,NA,CASRDTLNEKLFF,TGTGCCAGCAGGGACACCCTTAATGAAAAACTGTTTTTT
TRBV9,NA,TRBJ1-1,TRBD1,CASSRTGGTEAFF,TGTGCCAGCTCCCGGACAGGGGGGACTGAAGCTTTCTTT
TRBV9,few,TRBJ2-7,NA,CASSAQADLPSYEQYF,TGTGCCAGCAGCGCGCAGGCGGACTTACCCTCCTACGAGCAGTACTTC
TRBV30,NA,TRBJ1-2,TRBD1,CAWSTGQNYGYTF,TGTGCCTGGAGTACGGGACAGAACTATGGCTACACCTTC
TRBV18,NA,TRBJ2-1,TRBD1,CAGMGQGANEQFF,TGTGCCGGCATGGGACAGGGGGCGAATGAGCAGTTCTTC
TRBV5-1,NA,TRBJ2-7,TRBD1,CASSHPGQGQVVPYEQYF,TGCGCCAGCAGCCATCCGGGACAGGGACAGGTAGTACCCTACGAGCAGTACTTC
TRBV10-3,once,TRBJ2-5,TRBD1,CAISGGQGGETQYF,TGTGCCATCAGTGGGGGACAGGGTGGGGAGACCCAGTACTTC
TRBV11-2,medium-sized,TRBJ1-1,NA,CASSLGGHTEAFF,TGTGCCAGCAGCTTAGGGGGCCACACTGAAGCTTTCTTT
TRBV28,NA,TRBJ1-2,NA,CASSSGTDYGYTF,TGTGCCAGCAGTTCCGGGACGGACTATGGCTACACCTTC
TRBV7-9,NA,TRBJ2-5,TRBD1,CASSYSGTGTKETQYF,TGTGCCAGCAGCTACTCCGGGACAGGGACGAAAGAGACCCAGTACTTC
TRBV27,NA,TRBJ2-1,NA,CASSFSRPDNEQFF,TGTGCCAGCAGTTTTTCCAGACCTGACAATGAGCAGTTCTTC
TRBV28,NA,TRBJ2-3,NA,CASSPHLGIPTDTQYF,TGTGCCAGCAGTCCCCATTTGGGGATCCCCACAGATACGCAGTATTTT